This is a list of T cell receptor beta chains from one sample in a study of T-cell reconstitution after alpha-beta-depleted transplantation in children. In TCRdb, the PCR reads were re-called with MiXCR into one record per CDR3 protein. This sample carries around 440,000 distinct CDR3 sequences, 15% to 20% of them seen once, and the ten largest clones take approximately 28%. The material was PBMCs, mostly from graft donor cells, obtained 360 days after TCRalphabeta/CD19-depleted stem cell transplant. These receptor sequences come from a boy less than two years old who had a stem cell transplant for Wiskott-Aldrich syndrome, so the T cells may come from the graft donor. The CDR3 runs from the conserved cysteine through the conserved F or W. D genes are given only for firm matches. The size field is filled for only some rows; it gives once, few, many or a size class.

v_call: TRBV3-1
clone_size: .
j_call: TRBJ1-6
d_call: .
cdr3_aa: CASSQRQNSPLHF
cdr3_nt: TGTGCCAGCAGCCAAAGGCAGAATTCACCCCTCCACTTT

v_call: TRBV7-6
clone_size: .
j_call: TRBJ2-7
d_call: TRBD2
cdr3_aa: CASKKAGSGEQYF
cdr3_nt: TGTGCCAGCAAAAAAGCGGGATCAGGAGAGCAGTACTTC

v_call: TRBV30
clone_size: .
j_call: TRBJ2-3
d_call: .
cdr3_aa: CAWSDGTDTQYF
cdr3_nt: TGTGCCTGGAGTGATGGGACAGATACGCAGTATTTT

v_call: TRBV11-1
clone_size: .
j_call: TRBJ1-1
d_call: .
cdr3_aa: CASSPTRLKNTEAFF
cdr3_nt: TGTGCCAGCAGCCCTACCAGACTGAAGAACACTGAAGCTTTCTTT

v_call: TRBV7-9
clone_size: .
j_call: TRBJ2-7
d_call: .
cdr3_aa: CASSPQLESYEQYF
cdr3_nt: TGTGCCAGCAGCCCCCAGTTGGAGAGCTACGAGCAGTACTTC

v_call: TRBV5-4
clone_size: .
j_call: TRBJ2-3
d_call: .
cdr3_aa: CASSVDPGGGQYF
cdr3_nt: TGTGCCAGCAGCGTCGATCCCGGTGGGGGGCAGTATTTT

v_call: TRBV24-1
clone_size: .
j_call: TRBJ1-1
d_call: .
cdr3_aa: CATRDQNTEAFF
cdr3_nt: TGTGCCACCAGGGACCAGAACACTGAAGCTTTCTTT

v_call: TRBV20-1
clone_size: .
j_call: TRBJ2-5
d_call: .
cdr3_aa: CSARDVFQETQYF
cdr3_nt: TGCAGTGCTAGAGACGTCTTCCAAGAGACCCAGTACTTC

v_call: TRBV29-1
clone_size: .
j_call: TRBJ2-3
d_call: TRBD2
cdr3_aa: CSLSGRSTDTQYF
cdr3_nt: TGCAGTCTTAGCGGGAGAAGCACAGATACGCAGTATTTT

v_call: TRBV4-1
clone_size: few
j_call: TRBJ2-3
d_call: .
cdr3_aa: CASSQDIQAGGGTDTQYF
cdr3_nt: TGCGCCAGCAGCCAAGATATACAGGCCGGAGGTGGCACAGATACGCAGTATTTT

v_call: TRBV4-1
clone_size: .
j_call: TRBJ2-6
d_call: .
cdr3_aa: CASSQDLRPPSGANVLTF
cdr3_nt: TGCGCCAGCAGCCAAGATCTCAGACCCCCCTCTGGGGCCAACGTCCTGACTTTC

v_call: TRBV18
clone_size: .
j_call: TRBJ2-3
d_call: .
cdr3_aa: CASSPLSGTDTDTQYF
cdr3_nt: TGTGCCAGCTCTCCCCTTAGCGGGACAGACACAGATACGCAGTATTTT

v_call: TRBV20-1
clone_size: many
j_call: TRBJ2-1
d_call: TRBD1
cdr3_aa: CSALTGQGGNEQFF
cdr3_nt: TGCAGTGCTTTGACGGGACAGGGTGGAAATGAGCAGTTCTTC

v_call: TRBV6-2/TRBV6-3
clone_size: few
j_call: TRBJ2-6
d_call: .
cdr3_aa: CASSPGGPGANVLTF
cdr3_nt: TGTGCCAGCAGCCCTGGGGGGCCTGGGGCCAACGTCCTGACTTTC

v_call: TRBV29-1
clone_size: .
j_call: TRBJ2-1
d_call: TRBD2
cdr3_aa: CSVASGRANEQFF
cdr3_nt: TGCAGCGTTGCTAGCGGGAGGGCCAATGAGCAGTTCTTC

v_call: TRBV29-1
clone_size: few
j_call: TRBJ2-7
d_call: .
cdr3_aa: CSATRQAWGSSYEQYF
cdr3_nt: TGCAGCGCAACCCGACAGGCATGGGGCTCTTCCTACGAGCAGTACTTC

v_call: TRBV12-3/TRBV12-4
clone_size: few
j_call: TRBJ1-1
d_call: .
cdr3_aa: CASSLLMNTEAFF
cdr3_nt: TGTGCCAGCAGTTTATTGATGAACACTGAAGCTTTCTTT

v_call: TRBV3-1
clone_size: many
j_call: TRBJ2-7
d_call: .
cdr3_aa: CASSPWLSYEQYF
cdr3_nt: TGTGCCAGCAGCCCCTGGCTTTCCTACGAGCAGTACTTC

v_call: TRBV6-2/TRBV6-3
clone_size: few
j_call: TRBJ2-1
d_call: .
cdr3_aa: CASSIDAIYNEQFF
cdr3_nt: TGTGCCAGCAGTATCGACGCCATCTACAATGAGCAGTTCTTC

v_call: TRBV24-1
clone_size: .
j_call: TRBJ2-5
d_call: TRBD1
cdr3_aa: CATSDCLTGGLQETQYF
cdr3_nt: TGTGCCACCAGTGATTGCCTTACAGGGGGCCTCCAAGAGACCCAGTACTTC

v_call: TRBV24-1
clone_size: few
j_call: TRBJ2-5
d_call: .
cdr3_aa: CATAGGGTQYF
cdr3_nt: TGTGCCACCGCCGGAGGAGGGACCCAGTACTTC

v_call: TRBV7-9
clone_size: few
j_call: TRBJ2-1
d_call: .
cdr3_aa: CASSPEFF
cdr3_nt: TGTGCCAGCAGCCCGGAATTCTTC

v_call: TRBV6-2/TRBV6-3
clone_size: many
j_call: TRBJ1-2
d_call: .
cdr3_aa: CASSLRQEGSYTF
cdr3_nt: TGTGCCAGCAGTTTGAGACAGGAAGGAAGCTACACCTTC

v_call: TRBV11-1
clone_size: .
j_call: TRBJ2-6
d_call: TRBD1
cdr3_aa: CASSRGQGVSSGANVLTF
cdr3_nt: TGTGCCAGCAGCAGAGGACAGGGGGTTTCCTCTGGGGCCAACGTCCTGACTTTC

v_call: TRBV28
clone_size: .
j_call: TRBJ2-3
d_call: .
cdr3_aa: CASSLGTLFTDTQYF
cdr3_nt: TGTGCCAGCAGTTTGGGGACTCTATTCACAGATACGCAGTATTTT

v_call: TRBV6-5
clone_size: many
j_call: TRBJ2-2
d_call: TRBD1
cdr3_aa: CASSYSTGSTGELFF
cdr3_nt: TGTGCCAGCAGTTACTCGACAGGGTCGACCGGGGAGCTGTTTTTT

v_call: TRBV12-3/TRBV12-4
clone_size: .
j_call: TRBJ2-1
d_call: TRBD1
cdr3_aa: CASSSPGQGAWEQFF
cdr3_nt: TGTGCCAGCAGTTCTCCGGGACAGGGGGCATGGGAGCAGTTCTTC

v_call: TRBV15
clone_size: .
j_call: TRBJ1-1
d_call: .
cdr3_aa: CATASSKTEAFF
cdr3_nt: TGTGCCACCGCTTCCAGTAAGACTGAAGCTTTCTTT

v_call: TRBV2
clone_size: .
j_call: TRBJ2-1
d_call: TRBD2
cdr3_aa: CASSRTSVYNEQFF
cdr3_nt: TGTGCCAGCAGTCGGACTAGCGTATACAATGAGCAGTTCTTC

v_call: TRBV11-2
clone_size: few
j_call: TRBJ2-1
d_call: TRBD2
cdr3_aa: CASSLGAGGPQFF
cdr3_nt: TGTGCCAGCAGCTTAGGGGCGGGAGGGCCTCAGTTCTTC

v_call: TRBV5-6
clone_size: .
j_call: TRBJ2-3
d_call: TRBD2
cdr3_aa: CASSPGTSGNTDTQYF
cdr3_nt: TGTGCCAGCAGCCCAGGGACTAGCGGGAACACAGATACGCAGTATTTT

v_call: TRBV24-1
clone_size: few
j_call: TRBJ2-7
d_call: TRBD1
cdr3_aa: CATSDATGGHEQYF
cdr3_nt: TGTGCCACCAGTGATGCGACAGGGGGACACGAGCAGTACTTC